This T cell receptor (beta chain) was recovered during a study of PD-L1 blockade in urothelial cancer (dated by TCRdb to between 2016 and 2019). At the level of the whole study: Every patient began therapy at some point between 2013 and 2015 and was given atezolizumab 1,200 mg intravenously every 3 weeks. About 90% of the 29 patients were males with bladder-origin urothelial cancer, and about 65% of the 29 reported a prior smoking history. An ECOG performance status of 0 or 1 was recorded for the patients, and 0 to 3 prior chemotherapy regimens had been received by the patients. Blood samples were analyzed at 3 weeks after treatment start (second dose) and at 6 weeks after treatment start. Blood samples yielded a median of about 150,000 T cells and tens of thousands of unique TCRs, with median clonality 0.080. The study was an exploratory multi-omic analysis of somatic, immune and clinical correlates of response to PD-L1 blockade with atezolizumab in urothelial cancer. Pretreatment tumor samples, along with matched peripheral blood serially collected before and after atezolizumab treatment, were subjected to TCR sequencing. Durable clinical benefit was defined as progression-free survival longer than 6 months, and TCR features were also tested against progression-free and overall survival. In the same patients, whole exome sequencing and RNA sequencing of pretreatment tumors were performed in addition to TCR sequencing. About 10 patients achieved durable clinical benefit and approximately 20 did not. Pretreatment blood TCR-seq was available for under 35 patients, at least one posttreatment blood collection was obtained for around 25 patients, and tumor TCR-seq was available for around 25 patients. What the work shows at the level of the full study, not this receptor alone: A pretreatment peripheral blood TCR clonality below the median was linked to improved progression-free and overall survival. Because of the small sample size (n of about 30) and the many exploratory analyses performed, the results are intended to be regarded as hypothesis-generating. Among patients with durable benefit, tumor-associated TCR clones showed greater expansion in peripheral blood 3 weeks after treatment started (n ≈ 20, p = 0.022).

V is cut by 4 bases and J by 2 bases, and the space between the germline ends is 9 bases. The CDR3, cysteine through phenylalanine, is 13 amino acids long. Only the CDR3 portion is preserved as DNA: 39 bases, with reading frame beginning at the first base. Taken from the germline V gene, the CDR1 and CDR2 loops are SGHRS and YFSETQ. This clone was found a few times. Its antigen is still unknown. Qualities for individual bases were not recorded, and no much larger clone is one base off. The cohort included about 27 patients with locally advanced or metastatic urothelial carcinoma who were treated at Memorial Sloan Kettering on a trial protocol. Peripheral blood mononuclear cells were collected pretreatment and during treatment, with between 1 and 8 total time points obtained per patient. The Qiagen DNeasy Blood extraction kit was used to purify genomic DNA from total PBMCs and tumor samples. PBMCs were collected pretreatment and during treatment, and were isolated and stored as previously described.

Each PCR received spiked-in synthetic TCR analog templates so that absolute template abundance could be estimated from read counts. TCRbeta CDR3 regions were amplified from genomic DNA with bias-controlled V and J gene primers using the immunoSEQ assay. Sequencing of rearranged TCRbeta segments was performed at approximately 20X coverage. Per the original workflow: Sequencing errors were corrected by clustering and CDR3s were annotated against IMGT to assign V, D and J genes. Only productive TCRbeta rearrangements were used in downstream analyses, excluding out-of-frame or stop-codon sequences. To compute clonality, Shannon entropy was normalized by the log of the number of unique productive sequences and then subtracted from one. Fisher's exact test with Benjamini-Hochberg correction, using a cutoff of adjusted p below 0.01, was how clones that differed between time points or between blood and tumor were identified. TCRdb stores this immuneACCESS table with in-frame sequences only. Part of the clones is absent; in the studies checked, under half of the shortfall reflects unresolved V genes, and no reason is known for the rest. V and J calls and clone size follow that table, whereas D and trimming were derived from the DNA. This sample comprises over 45,000 clones, approximately 90% of them detected only once. Approximately 7.1% of the sample is taken by the ten largest.

The rearranged segments are TRBV5-1 and TRBJ1-1; a tentative D call is TRBD1 (5 bases match). This specimen was PBMCs, taken around atezolizumab (anti-PD-L1) treatment. This receptor was obtained from a man in his sixties with urothelial cancer. The DNA reads as follows: TGCGCCAGCAGCCAGGACACCAACACTGAAGCTTTCTTT. Its translation is CASSQDTNTEAFF.